This passage covers 5 T cell receptor beta chains from one sample sequenced in a study of blood T cell repertoires in COVID-19. The table came from immunoSEQ multiplex PCR; TCRdb's copy has only in-frame clones and leaves some out. The table records some 100,000 clones, 85% to 90% of them present only once. The material sequenced was peripheral blood. These receptors were collected from a woman aged 70-85 years with acute or convalescent COVID-19.

The rearrangement links TRBV24-1 to TRBJ1-2; TRBD1 aligns across 10 bases. V lost 3 bases to trimming and J lost 3 bases; unmatched junction nucleotides: 3. This CDR3 has 15 amino acids. Looked up from germline, CDR1 is KGHDR and CDR2 is SFDVKD. As DNA, the CDR3 is TGTGCCACCAGTGATGCCGGGACAGGGGACTATGGCTACACCTTC. Protein product: CATSDAGTGDYGYTF.

The rearrangement links TRBV3-1 (or the pseudogene TRBV3-2) to TRBJ1-1, with D perhaps matching TRBD1 (6 bases). The germline gives CDR1 LGHDT, CDR2 YNNKEL (reference sequence). Trimming shortened V by 8 bases and J by 3 bases, and 7 bases separated the two germline ends. The CDR3 is made up of 11 amino acids. The CDR3: CASAGDTEAFF. CDR3 nucleotide sequence: TGTGCCAGCGCAGGGGACACTGAAGCTTTCTTT.

Written as DNA, the CDR3 is TGTGCCAGCAGCCGGGACCATAGCGGACCCTCGGCAGGTGAGCAGTTCTTC. Its protein product is CASSRDHSGPSAGEQFF. The chain combines TRBV3-1 (or the pseudogene TRBV3-2) with TRBJ2-1; perhaps TRBD2 as D (6 bases). In germline, CDR1 is LGHDT, CDR2 YNNKEL (reference sequence). This CDR3 has 17 residues. Trimming cost V 4 bases and J 9 bases, with 25 bases left between them.

The chain has TRBV27 and TRBJ2-5; 10 bases align to TRBD2. J was trimmed by 4 bases and V by 2 bases; bases with no gene match: 4. CDR1 and CDR2 from the germline V gene are MNHEY and SMNVEV (reference sequence). The CDR3 contains 15 residues. CDR3 protein: CASSLGAGGPETQYF. The CDR3 nucleotides read TGTGCCAGCAGTTTAGGAGCGGGAGGGCCAGAGACCCAGTACTTC.

The rearrangement uses TRBV3-1 (or the pseudogene TRBV3-2) and TRBJ1-1; D uncertain. Germline assignment: CDR1 LGHDT and CDR2 YNNKEL (reference sequence). Trimming shortened V by 0 bases and J by 3 bases, and 11 bases separated the two germline ends. The CDR3 is 15 amino acids. The CDR3 nucleotides read TGTGCCAGCAGCCAAGATTGGGCCGATTACACTGAAGCTTTCTTT. It translates to CASSQDWADYTEAFF.